This note documents a single TCR beta chain sequence. The clone's antigen remains unknown. Per-nucleotide qualities are absent, and no much larger clonotype sits a single base away. Trimming leaves V shorter by 3 bases and J shorter by 2 bases, with the junction holding 1 base beyond the gene matches. The CDR3 runs 15 amino acids, cysteine and phenylalanine included. Solely the CDR3 DNA is kept, with 45 bases framed from the first base. From a lookup of the germline V gene (reference sequence), CDR1 and CDR2 are MNHEY and SMNVEV. Cells with a CD4+CD8-CD45RO-CD45RA+ profile were isolated by FACS and defined as naive CD4+ T cells, and those with a CD8+CD4-CD45RA+CD27bright profile were defined as naive CD8+ T cells. Antibodies against CD4 (RPA-T4), CD8 (SK1), CD27 (O323), CD45RA (HI100) and CD45RO (UCHL1) were used for sorting. The sample comes from a study of healthy donors' naive CD4 and CD8 T cells (dated by TCRdb to between 2014 and 2016). Background on the whole study: Donors were selected to cover three age groups (20-25, 40-50 and 60-70 years, over 5 each), with a mean age of approximately 43, and half of the donors were female. For TCR alpha, a new primer set covering all functional IMGT alpha gene variants was designed, and the rest of the protocol matched the beta-chain workflow. Rearranged TCR alpha and beta chains from naive CD4+ and CD8+ T cells were sequenced in the study to test how TCR variation relates to lineage commitment. Peripheral blood mononuclear cells were obtained from 15 to 20 unrelated, healthy individuals. Donors were HLA-typed by sequencing at HLA-A, -B, -C, -DRB1, -DQB1 and -DPB1 using the SBTexcellerator protocol, an ABI3130xl analyzer and SBTengine software. Results the study describes overall, beyond this receptor: Possible repertoire bias from homeostatic proliferation of naive T cells was not directly addressed. Alpha and beta chains were sequenced in bulk and could not be paired, so combined chain effects were not evaluated. Taken together, V genes, J genes and CDR3 charge appeared to account for roughly an eighth of the variance in CD4/CD8 propensity, mostly acting in an additive way. Reportedly, most V and J gene segments showed bias between naive CD4+ and CD8+ cells, and this bias held consistently across donors regardless of HLA genotype. In both chains, CD4+ lineage was associated with a positively charged CDR3 and CD8+ lineage with a negatively charged CDR3.

Sequencing was performed on a 454 GS FLX Titanium. A previously published linear amplification protocol was used to construct TCR libraries from about 490 ng of total RNA. The sequencing itself ran on the Roche/454 Genome Sequencer using Titanium chemistry. As for the authors' bioinformatics: Roughly 83,000 rearranged TCR alpha transcripts were sequenced from 5 or 6 of the healthy donors. Duplicate transcripts were removed, and each unique TCR clonotype was defined by its CDR3 junction following IMGT nomenclature. Using logistic regression in R 2.13.0, the researchers modeled CD4 versus CD8 status as a function of V and J genes, with an adjustment for donor effects and a Bonferroni correction for multiple testing. The public reads were reprocessed in TCRdb via fastp at Q25 and MiXCR, keeping in-frame beta chains. Each CDR3 protein gets just one entry, which takes the most common genes and DNA from the rows behind it. The V and J calls shown here were made by TCRdb, not taken from the authors' results. Present in this sample are around 180,000 distinct CDR3 sequences, over 60% of which were seen just once. The ten largest account for 2.3% of the sample.

The chain is encoded by TRBV27 joined to TRBJ2-7, and TRBD2 aligns with 13 junction nucleotides. The sample taken for sequencing was naive CD4+ and CD8+ T cells sorted from blood, pooled from several donors. The sample's cell subset or site label is to be understood as: FACS-sorted naive CD4+ (CD45RO-CD45RA+) and naive CD8+ (CD45RA+CD27bright) T cells. The receptor was isolated from a pool of human donors in good health; the sample pools cells from several healthy donors. The nucleotide sequence is TGTGCCAGCAGTTTCGGGACTAGCGGGACCTACGAGCAGTACTTC. Its protein is CASSFGTSGTYEQYF.